These 20 T cell receptor beta chains share one sample of origin, sequenced in a study of blood T cell repertoires in COVID-19. The assay was immunoSEQ multiplex PCR, and TCRdb's table has in-frame clones only and misses some. The data show about 190,000 clones, approximately 86% seen once. The sample was peripheral blood. Receptors originate from a woman in her twenties or thirties with active or convalescent COVID-19.

This clone has just a few counts. V usage is TRBV19 and J usage is TRBJ1-2; 9 bases are a match to TRBD1. J lost 2 bases, V lost 4 bases, and 5 bases had no gene match. The germline CDR1 and CDR2 sequences are LNHDA and SQIVND (reference sequence). The CDR3 sequence is 15 residues long. The chain's CDR3 is CASSTDRGGNYGYTF. The CDR3 DNA reads TGTGCCAGTAGTACGGACAGGGGAGGGAACTATGGCTACACCTTC.

The gene calls are TRBV27 and TRBJ2-1, with a possible D match to TRBD2 (6 bases). Germline assignment: CDR1 MNHEY and CDR2 SMNVEV (reference sequence). Trimming removed 4 bases at V and 9 bases at J, with 16 bases between. This CDR3 comprises 14 residues. In DNA, the CDR3 is TGTGCCAGCAGTTCCCTAGAGGCGCGGGGTGAGCAGTTCTTC. Translated: CASSSLEARGEQFF.

This rearrangement joins TRBV5-1 to TRBJ2-2; a weak D match, TRBD2 (5 bases). This CDR3 is built from 16 residues. V shed 2 bases and J shed 2 bases, with 13 bases lying between them. CDR1 and CDR2 (germline): SGHRS, YFSETQ. The CDR3 coding sequence is TGCGCCAGCAGCTTAGGGAGCAAGGCAAACACCGGGGAGCTGTTTTTT. Translated, it gives CASSLGSKANTGELFF. Full variable domain (rest looked up from reference TRBV5-1 and TRBJ2-2): KAGVTQTPRYLIKTRGQQVTLSCSPISGHRSVSWYQQTPGQGLQFLFEYFSETQRNKGNFPGRFSGRQFSNSRSEMNVSTLELGDSALYLCASSLGSKANTGELFFGEGSRLTVL.

This clone appeared a single time. This rearrangement joins TRBV11-2 to TRBJ2-5, with 7 positions matching TRBD1. CDR3 length: 16 amino acids. Germline CDR1 SGHAT, CDR2 FQNNGV. Trimming cost V 1 base and J 4 bases; bases outside gene matches: 9. CDR3 coding DNA: TGTGCCAGCAGCTTAGGCTCCGCAGGGGGTACAGAGACCCAGTACTTC. Translated, it gives CASSLGSAGGTETQYF.

The chain is built from TRBV13 and TRBJ2-1, with 10 nucleotides matching TRBD2. Germline V gene lookup returns CDR1 PRHDT and CDR2 FYEKMQ (reference sequence). The CDR3 has 16 residues. V lost 5 bases to trimming and J lost 0 bases; unmatched junction nucleotides: 4. The CDR3, as DNA: TGTGCCAGCAGCCCTCCTAGCGGGAGCTCCTACAATGAGCAGTTCTTC. Translated, it gives CASSPPSGSSYNEQFF.

The V gene is TRBV9, the J gene TRBJ2-1; 8 bases line up with TRBD2. The CDR3 loop spans 16 amino acids. Trimming cost V 1 base and J 7 bases; bases outside gene matches: 10. CDR1 is SGDLS and CDR2 is YYNGEE in the germline V gene. As DNA, the CDR3 is TGTGCCAGCAGCGTAAGGCAACCGGGAGGGCGGAATGAGCAGTTCTTC. Its protein is CASSVRQPGGRNEQFF.

J is TRBJ2-7 and V is TRBV10-1, with D perhaps TRBD2 (7 bases). Germline-derived CDR1 and CDR2 are WNHNN and SYGVQD (reference sequence). The V gene lost 5 bases and the J gene lost 0 bases, with 11 bases spanning the gap. CDR3 length: 14 amino acids. The CDR3 spells CASSRAGASYEQYF. The CDR3 nucleotides read TGCGCCAGCAGTAGGGCGGGGGCCTCCTACGAGCAGTACTTC.

Of note for this clone: At one boundary the junction diverges from the germline segment, which might be a read error. The V and J genes are TRBV7-7 and TRBJ2-1; D gene uncertain. The CDR3 runs 13 residues. Looked up from germline, CDR1 is SSHAT and CDR2 is FNYEAQ (reference sequence). The DNA of the CDR3 is TGTGCTAGCAGCTTAGATCGGTACAATGAGCAGTTCTTC. Protein sequence: CASSLDRYNEQFF.

This sequence joins TRBV7-9 and TRBJ1-1; TRBD1 aligns across 9 bases. This CDR3 has 13 amino acids. J was trimmed by 8 bases and V by 5 bases; bases with no gene match: 6. Germline V gene lookup returns CDR1 SEHNR and CDR2 FQNEAQ (reference sequence). The CDR3 coding sequence is TGTGCCAGCAGCACCCGGACAGGGGAGGAAGCTTTCTTT. This sequence encodes CASSTRTGEEAFF.

The chain carries TRBV28 and TRBJ1-4, with unresolved D. The V gene lost 1 base and the J gene lost 4 bases, with 7 bases spanning the gap. Germline-derived CDR1 and CDR2 are MDHEN and SYDVKM. The CDR3 contains 14 residues. The CDR3, as DNA: TGTGCCAGCAGTTTATATTCAGTTAATGAAAAACTGTTTTTT. Protein product: CASSLYSVNEKLFF.

The gene calls are TRBV3-1 (or the pseudogene TRBV3-2) and TRBJ1-1; D remains ambiguous. The CDR3 spans 12 residues. V was pared by 5 bases and J by 7 bases, with 11 bases between. Germline V gene lookup returns CDR1 LGHDT and CDR2 YNNKEL (reference sequence). The CDR3 spells CASSFREGEAFF. The CDR3 DNA follows: TGTGCCAGCAGCTTCCGAGAGGGTGAAGCTTTCTTT.

The CDR3 protein is CASSYRFLNYGYTF. The CDR3 DNA sequence: TGTGCCAGCAGTTACAGGTTCCTTAACTATGGCTACACCTTC. The V and J genes are TRBV28 and TRBJ1-2, with a tentative D call TRBD1 (5 bases). V lost 4 bases and J lost 1, with 10 bases in between. CDR1 MDHEN and CDR2 SYDVKM come from the germline V gene. The CDR3 is made up of 14 amino acids.

This clone has a single count. V gene TRBV19 combines with J gene TRBJ2-7, with 11 bases aligning to TRBD2. The CDR3 runs to 17 residues. Germline CDR1 and CDR2: LNHDA and SQIVND (reference sequence). V lost 0 bases, J lost 4 bases, and 8 bases stayed unmatched. In nucleotides, the CDR3 is TGTGCCAGTAGTATAGATCGTACTAGCGGGAGAAGGTACGAGCAGTACTTC. The encoded protein is CASSIDRTSGRRYEQYF.

The chain employs TRBV11-3 and TRBJ2-5; D gene uncertain. This CDR3 contains 12 residues. Between the trimmed V and J ends, which lost 5 bases and 0 bases, there was a span of 4 bases. Germline lookup yields CDR1 SGHNT and CDR2 YENEEA. The CDR3 DNA sequence: TGTGCCAGCAGCCCTTACCAAGAGACCCAGTACTTC. As protein: CASSPYQETQYF. The variable domain in full, completed from reference TRBV11-3 and TRBJ2-5, reads EAGVVQSPRYKIIEKKQPVAFWCNPISGHNTLYWYLQNLGQGPELLIRYENEEAVDDSQLPKDRFSAERLKGVDSTLKIQPAELGDSAVYLCASSPYQETQYFGPGTRLLVL.

This sequence joins TRBV6-5 and TRBJ2-7, with D perhaps matching TRBD1 (6 bases). Germline assignment: CDR1 MNHEY and CDR2 SVGAGI. With 8 bases removed from V and 0 bases from J, the gap between germline ends came to 14 bases. This CDR3 contains 14 residues. Written as DNA, the CDR3 is TGTGCCAGCGGGGAGACAGGCCGCTCCTACGAGCAGTACTTC. Translating gives CASGETGRSYEQYF.

The CDR3 DNA reads as TGTGCCAGCAGCTTACCTCGGGGGGCTAGCGGGATTAACACCGGGGAGCTGTTTTTT. This sequence encodes CASSLPRGASGINTGELFF. The J gene is TRBJ2-2, the V gene TRBV5-6; 9 nucleotides agree with TRBD2. CDR3 length: 19 residues. Germline V lookup: CDR1 SGHDT, CDR2 YYEEEE. J gave up 2 bases and V 2 bases, and 13 bases lay outside the gene matches.

CDR3: CASSYSGEETYEQYF. CDR3 nucleotide sequence: TGTGCCAGCAGTTACTCCGGGGAGGAGACCTACGAGCAGTACTTC. This chain links TRBV6-5 with TRBJ2-7; D may be TRBD2 (6 bases). The germline V gene encodes CDR1 MNHEY and CDR2 SVGAGI. V shed 0 bases and J shed 2 bases, with 11 bases lying between them. The CDR3 sequence is 15 residues long.

The chain employs TRBV2 and TRBJ1-4; a possible D gene is TRBD1 (5 bases). CDR1 and CDR2 from the germline V gene are SNHLY and FYNNEI. V lost 6 bases and J lost 8, with 10 bases in between. This CDR3 has 12 residues. The CDR3 DNA sequence: TGTGCCAGCAGGCAGGGTCCGGAAAAACTGTTTTTT. It encodes CASRQGPEKLFF.

The count of this clone is one. The gene calls are TRBV15 and TRBJ1-4, with a possible D match to TRBD1 (6 bases). The CDR3 totals 15 residues. Trimming shortened V by 1 base and J by 1 base, and 7 bases separated the two germline ends. Germline CDR1 is LNHNV and CDR2 is YYDKDF (reference sequence). The CDR3 reads CATSRGRGTNEKLFF. The CDR3 DNA follows: TGTGCCACCAGCAGAGGCAGGGGAACTAATGAAAAACTGTTTTTT. The complete variable domain, with remaining parts taken from reference TRBV15 and TRBJ1-4, reads DAMVIQNPRYQVTQFGKPVTLSCSQTLNHNVMYWYQQKSSQAPKLLFHYYDKDFNNEADTPDNFQSRRPNTSFCFLDIRSPGLGDTAMYLCATSRGRGTNEKLFFGSGTQLSVL.

The rearrangement joins TRBV11-2 to TRBJ2-1, with D perhaps matching TRBD2 (6 bases). The germline CDR1 and CDR2 sequences are SGHAT and FQNNGV. V was cut by 3 bases and J by 4 bases, with 13 bases left in between. The CDR3 consists of 15 residues. CDR3 sequence: CASSFRLDPYNEQFF. CDR3 DNA sequence: TGTGCCAGCAGCTTCCGACTAGACCCTTACAATGAGCAGTTCTTC. Full variable domain (missing parts from reference TRBV11-2 and TRBJ2-1): EAGVAQSPRYKIIEKRQSVAFWCNPISGHATLYWYQQILGQGPKLLIQFQNNGVVDDSQLPKDRFSAERLKGVDSTLKIQPAKLEDSAVYLCASSFRLDPYNEQFFGPGTRLTVL.